These 15 T cell receptor beta chains were sequenced from one sample in a study of cytomegalovirus exposure and HLA in healthy donors. The PCR had 60 Vbeta and 13 Jbeta primers. The protocol was immunoSEQ multiplex PCR, while the TCRdb copy is restricted to in-frame clones and leaves out a portion. In the table there are tens of thousands of clones, roughly three quarters of which are singletons. Source material: PBMCs. The receptors stem from a male donor in good health and CMV-seronegative.

This clone was detected only a few times. The chain couples TRBV2 to TRBJ1-3, with no clear D. Trimming cost V 2 bases and J 9 bases, with 20 bases left between them. The CDR3 is 16 residues long. CDR1 is SNHLY, CDR2 FYNNEI, per germline. The DNA of the CDR3 is TGTGCCAGCAGTGAACGGGGTGGACCATCATCAAGCACCATATATTTT. Translated, it gives CASSERGGPSSSTIYF.

This clone was seen more than once but under ten times. The rearrangement joins TRBV18 to TRBJ1-1; weak D call: TRBD1 (5 bases). Looked up from germline, CDR1 is KGHSH and CDR2 is LQKENI. CDR3 size: 14 residues. V lost 2 bases and J 1 base, leaving 8 bases between the germline ends. The CDR3 here is CASSPGQGNTEAFF. The CDR3, as DNA: TGTGCCAGCTCACCAGGCCAGGGGAACACTGAAGCTTTCTTT.

This sequence joins TRBV5-6 and TRBJ1-6; 8 positions match TRBD1. Germline CDR1 and CDR2: SGHDT and YYEEEE. CDR3 length: 15 residues. V was pared by 0 bases and J by 9 bases, with 5 bases of the junction left unmatched. This CDR3 reads CASSLETGGRSPLHF. Written as DNA, the CDR3 is TGTGCCAGCAGCTTGGAAACAGGGGGTCGTTCACCCCTCCACTTT.

The chain combines TRBV4-1 with TRBJ2-3; 7 bases match TRBD2. CDR1 is MGHRA, CDR2 YSYEKL, per germline. The CDR3 length is 16 residues. With V trimmed by 4 bases and J by 1 base, 8 bases remained unmatched. Here the CDR3 reads CASSRNRDYGTDTQYF. The CDR3 DNA reads as TGCGCCAGCAGCCGTAACCGGGACTACGGCACAGATACGCAGTATTTT.

V and J are TRBV10-1 and TRBJ1-6; 11 positions match TRBD1. This CDR3 region has 14 residues. The V segment lost 6 bases and the J segment 7 bases; nucleotides outside the gene matches: 2. Germline V gene data show CDR1 as WNHNN and CDR2 as SYGVQD (reference sequence). The CDR3 protein is CASSGTGGNSPLHF. DNA of the CDR3: TGCGCCAGCAGCGGGACAGGGGGGAATTCACCCCTCCACTTT.

The V and J genes are TRBV5-1 and TRBJ1-1, with 9 bases identical to TRBD1. After removal of 2 bases from V and 1 base from J, the junction contained 6 bases not matched to a gene. Germline values: CDR1 SGHRS, CDR2 YFSETQ. The CDR3 runs to 16 residues. CDR3 residues: CASSLVQGARNTEAFF. CDR3 DNA sequence: TGCGCCAGCAGCTTAGTACAGGGGGCGAGGAACACTGAAGCTTTCTTT.

J is TRBJ2-5 and V is TRBV14, with D tentatively TRBD2 (5 bases). V was pared by 0 bases and J by 7 bases, with 9 bases between. This CDR3 comprises 13 residues. CDR1 and CDR2 (germline): SGHDN, FVKESK. CDR3 in amino acids: CASSQEARGTQYF. CDR3 in DNA: TGTGCCAGCAGCCAAGAAGCCCGGGGGACCCAGTACTTC. Looking up the rest from reference TRBV14 and TRBJ2-5 gives the full variable domain: EAGVTQFPSHSVIEKGQTVTLRCDPISGHDNLYWYRRVMGKEIKFLLHFVKESKQDESGMPNNRFLAERTGGTYSTLKVQPAELEDSGVYFCASSQEARGTQYFGPGTRLLVL.

This clone occurred a few times. The CDR3 bases are TGCAGGGGGGGACTAGCGGGCGGTGAGCAGTTCTTC. Amino acids: CRGGLAGGEQFF. The rearrangement uses TRBV29-1 and TRBJ2-1, with 12 nucleotides matching TRBD2. CDR3 length equals 12 residues. The germline V gene has CDR1 SQVTM and CDR2 ANQGSEA.

This chain joins TRBV5-4 and TRBJ2-5; maybe TRBD2 (5 bases). The closer fit of TRBJ2-7 to the DNA end suggests the J call may be wrong. The CDR3 has 15 residues. Germline V gene data show CDR1 as SGHNT and CDR2 as YYREEE (reference sequence). The CDR3 reads CASSLSRRSSYEQYF. CDR3 DNA sequence: TGTGCCAGCAGCTTGTCGCGGAGGAGCTCCTACGAGCAGTACTTC.

The CDR3 loop is CASSEGQGRSPLHF. The CDR3 bases are TGTGCCAGCAGCGAAGGACAGGGTCGATCACCCCTCCACTTT. The chain uses TRBV7-2 and TRBJ1-6; 8 bases are a match to TRBD1. This CDR3 is built from 14 residues. The V gene end was trimmed by 5 bases and the J gene end by 10 bases; junction bases not matched to a gene: 7. CDR1 and CDR2 (germline): SGHTA, FQGNSA.

This chain connects TRBV6-4 to TRBJ2-3; weak D call: TRBD1 (5 bases). V lost 2 bases to trimming and J lost 0 bases, with 6 bases between them. The CDR3 extends over 14 amino acids. Germline loops: CDR1 MRHNA, CDR2 SNTAGT. The CDR3 coding sequence is TGTGCCAGCAGTGACGGGGCTAGCACAGATACGCAGTATTTT. Translation: CASSDGASTDTQYF.

CDR3 DNA sequence: TGTGCCAGCAGTGCCGGGACAGGAGGCGGGGAGCTGTTTTTT. Amino acids: CASSAGTGGGELFF. This sequence joins TRBV6-5 and TRBJ2-2; 8 bases agree with TRBD1. CDR1 and CDR2 (germline): MNHEY, SVGAGI. This CDR3 region has 14 residues. V was clipped by 5 bases and J by 7 bases; unmatched bases: 6.

A remark on this clone: One end of the junction is discordant with germline, which a read error may explain. This sequence joins TRBV28 and TRBJ2-5, with 11 bases lining up with TRBD2. The CDR3 runs to 16 residues. The V gene's germline CDR1 is MDHEN and CDR2 SYDVKM. The CDR3 loop reads CVSSSTGTSGKETQYF. Written as DNA, the CDR3 is TGTGTCAGCAGTTCCACCGGGACTAGCGGAAAAGAGACCCAGTACTTC.

J is TRBJ1-2 and V is TRBV7-2, with unresolved D. The V gene lost 5 bases and the J gene lost 2 bases, with 9 bases spanning the gap. The CDR3 runs to 13 residues. The germline V gene encodes CDR1 SGHTA and CDR2 FQGNSA. CDR3 sequence (DNA): TGTGCCAGCAGCATAAGCCGGAACTATGGCTACACCTTC. Protein: CASSISRNYGYTF.

This clone was seen just once. The V gene is TRBV18, the J gene TRBJ1-2; D is possibly TRBD1 (6 bases). Germline V lookup: CDR1 KGHSH, CDR2 LQKENI. V lost 0 bases to trimming and J lost 2 bases, with 10 bases between them. The CDR3 length is 15 residues. The CDR3 spells CASSPPSGQNYGYTF. CDR3 coding DNA: TGTGCCAGCTCACCACCTTCCGGACAGAACTATGGCTACACCTTC.